Below, 24 T cell receptor beta chains from the same sample are listed, as sequenced in a study of blood T cell repertoires in COVID-19. Sequencing was performed with immunoSEQ multiplex PCR; in TCRdb, only in-frame clones are kept and a portion is missing. The sample lists some 190,000 clones; more than 70% were seen once. Sequenced input: PBMCs or T cells enriched from blood (not recorded which). These receptors came from a man in his thirties or forties with acute COVID-19.

This clone showed up just once. Here the CDR3 DNA reads TGTGCTAGTGGTTTGCCAATCAAGAGGGACAGGGTGTACACAGATACGCAGTATTTT. Translating it yields CASGLPIKRDRVYTDTQYF. The chain combines TRBV12-5 with TRBJ2-3, with 9 bases identical to TRBD1. V shed 2 bases, J shed 2 bases, and the junction held 14 bases outside the gene matches. CDR1 is LGHNT, CDR2 FRNRAP, per germline. CDR3 length: 19 residues.

V and J are TRBV5-1 and TRBJ2-6; D remains ambiguous. Per germline, CDR1 SGHRS and CDR2 YFSETQ. The CDR3 length is 16 residues. Trimming stripped 4 bases from V and 0 bases from J, with 11 bases between. The CDR3 DNA is TGCGCCAGCAGCAACAGAGCCACCTCTGGGGCCAACGTCCTGACTTTC. Protein sequence: CASSNRATSGANVLTF.

The chain uses TRBV2 and TRBJ1-2; tentatively, D is TRBD1 (5 bases). The CDR3 length is 11 residues. V lost 10 bases, J lost 3 bases, and 9 bases lay in between. Per germline, CDR1 SNHLY and CDR2 FYNNEI. The CDR3 protein is CATGQDYGYTF. In DNA form, the CDR3 reads TGTGCCACCGGACAAGACTATGGCTACACCTTC.

The CDR3 here is CASQGLAGETDTQYF. In nucleotides, the CDR3 is TGTGCCAGCCAGGGACTAGCGGGGGAGACAGATACGCAGTATTTT. The gene calls are TRBV9 and TRBJ2-3; 14 positions agree with TRBD2. V lost 7 bases and J lost 3; bases outside the gene matches: 4. The CDR3 extends over 15 amino acids. CDR1 SGDLS and CDR2 YYNGEE come from the germline V gene.

V usage is TRBV5-6 and J usage is TRBJ1-1; D is ambiguous. The germline gives CDR1 SGHDT, CDR2 YYEEEE. With 6 bases removed from V and 6 bases from J, the gap between germline ends came to 18 bases. This CDR3 region has 14 residues. Here the CDR3 reads CASTRNGERAEAFF. The CDR3 region has the DNA TGTGCCAGCACAAGAAACGGGGAAAGAGCTGAAGCTTTCTTT.

The sample holds a few counts of this clone. In the same sample, other DNA sequences code for this CDR3. This rearrangement joins TRBV5-5 to TRBJ1-1; no reliable D call. Germline assignment: CDR1 SGHKS and CDR2 YYEKEE (reference sequence). The CDR3 is made up of 14 amino acids. Trimming pared 2 bases from V and 4 bases from J, leaving 12 bases between. CDR3 sequence (DNA): TGTGCCAGCAGCTTAGGAGGGTTTGGCACTGAAGCTTTCTTT. As protein: CASSLGGFGTEAFF.

The chain employs TRBV7-9 and TRBJ2-3; D perhaps matches TRBD2 (6 bases). The CDR3 is 15 amino acids. The germline V gene has CDR1 SEHNR and CDR2 FQNEAQ (reference sequence). Trimming stripped 2 bases from V and 2 bases from J, with 11 bases between. The CDR3 sequence is CASSLRRGVTDTQYF. The CDR3 coding sequence is TGTGCCAGCAGCTTAAGGAGGGGAGTCACAGATACGCAGTATTTT.

The rearrangement links TRBV12-3 or TRBV12-4 to TRBJ2-1; D remains ambiguous. This CDR3 has 13 amino acids. V dropped 2 bases and J dropped 3 bases, with 5 bases sitting between them. The CDR3: CASSLNSYNEQFF. The CDR3 region has the DNA TGTGCCAGCAGTTTAAACAGCTACAATGAGCAGTTCTTC.

The chain couples TRBV3-1 (or the pseudogene TRBV3-2) to TRBJ2-5; TRBD2 matches 8 bases. This CDR3 contains 15 residues. Germline lookup yields CDR1 LGHDT and CDR2 YNNKEL (reference sequence). Trimming at V came to 8 bases and at J to 4 bases, leaving 12 bases not matched to a gene. In DNA, the CDR3 is TGTGCCAGCGGACTAGCCGCTTCCGGGGGAGAGACCCAGTACTTC. It encodes CASGLAASGGETQYF.

V is TRBV7-9 and J is TRBJ1-4; TRBD1 is a possible D gene (6 bases). Trimming left V 4 bases short and J 7 bases short, with 16 bases between. Germline CDR1 reads SEHNR; CDR2 reads FQNEAQ (reference sequence). The CDR3 has 15 residues. Here the CDR3 reads CASSSMGAWGEKLFF. CDR3 sequence (DNA): TGTGCCAGCAGCTCCATGGGGGCCTGGGGTGAAAAACTGTTTTTT.

The V and J genes are TRBV11-1 and TRBJ2-6; possibly TRBD1 for D (5 bases). The CDR3 runs 16 residues. Trimming took off 5 bases at V and 0 bases at J, with 11 bases between the two ends. The germline CDR1 and CDR2 sequences are SGHAT and FQDESV (reference sequence). This chain's CDR3 is CASSPGHSSGANVLTF. The CDR3 bases are TGTGCCAGCAGCCCCGGACACTCCTCTGGGGCCAACGTCCTGACTTTC.

To note about this clone: Within the sample, other DNA sequences also encode this same CDR3. V is TRBV19 and J is TRBJ1-1, with 7 bases that match TRBD1. The CDR3 contains 13 residues. From germline, CDR1 is LNHDA and CDR2 SQIVND (reference sequence). Losses at the gene ends were 5 bases for V and 1 base for J; bases not matched to a gene: 1. CDR3 in amino acids: CASSPGGNTEAFF. The CDR3 nucleotides read TGTGCCAGTAGTCCAGGGGGGAACACTGAAGCTTTCTTT.

This clone has only one observation. This rearrangement joins TRBV9 to TRBJ1-1; D unresolved. The CDR3 totals 13 residues. Between the trimmed V and J ends, which lost 4 bases and 5 bases, there was a span of 12 bases. Germline-derived CDR1 and CDR2 are SGDLS and YYNGEE. CDR3 loop: CASSSRGGTEAFF. The CDR3 bases are TGTGCCAGCAGCTCCCGGGGTGGGACTGAAGCTTTCTTT.

This clone was seen many times. The chain carries TRBV18 and TRBJ2-4; 8 nucleotides agree with TRBD1. Germline V lookup: CDR1 KGHSH, CDR2 LQKENI. After removal of 3 bases from V and 2 bases from J, the junction contained 6 bases not matched to a gene. CDR3 length: 16 residues. The chain's CDR3 is CASSPGQGISKNIQYF. CDR3 DNA sequence: TGTGCCAGCTCACCTGGACAGGGAATATCCAAAAACATTCAGTACTTC.

The chain links TRBV5-1 to TRBJ1-2; TRBD1 might be the D (5 bases). This CDR3 contains 14 residues. The V end was cut by 4 bases, the J end by 5 bases, with 15 bases between. CDR1 is SGHRS, CDR2 YFSETQ, per germline. This CDR3 is CASSGGGGRYGYTF. The DNA for the CDR3 is TGCGCCAGCAGCGGGGGAGGCGGCAGATATGGCTACACCTTC.

This chain joins TRBV9 and TRBJ2-3; 14 bases fit TRBD2. Germline V CDR1 and CDR2: SGDLS, YYNGEE. J gave up 5 bases and V 2 bases, and 10 bases lay outside the gene matches. This CDR3 contains 18 residues. CDR3 sequence (DNA): TGTGCCAGCAGCGTGAGCCCCGGACTAGCGGGGGGCCTAGATACGCAGTATTTT. It specifies CASSVSPGLAGGLDTQYF.

In regard to this clone: A much larger clonotype is one base distant, so this may be a read error. Other DNA sequences in this sample translate to the same CDR3. CDR3 in DNA: TGTGCCAGCAGTGGGCGGGGGGCAGATACACAGTATTTT. Residues: CASSGRGADTQYF. This chain links TRBV25-1 with TRBJ2-3; 8 nucleotides align to TRBD2. In germline, CDR1 is MGHDK, CDR2 SYGVNS. This CDR3 has 13 residues.

The V and J genes are TRBV2 and TRBJ2-1; possible D gene TRBD2, 5 bases. V lost 5 bases, J lost 6 bases, and 14 bases lay in between. The germline V gene encodes CDR1 SNHLY and CDR2 FYNNEI. The CDR3 length is 14 residues. The CDR3 DNA reads TGTGCCAGCAGTCGACCGGACTCGTCCAATGAGCAGTTCTTC. This sequence encodes CASSRPDSSNEQFF.

Only a few counts were recorded for this clone. V and J are TRBV19 and TRBJ1-2, with TRBD1 identical over 7 bases. There are 13 residues in the CDR3. V was clipped by 6 bases and J by 9 bases; unmatched bases: 10. Per germline, CDR1 LNHDA and CDR2 SQIVND (reference sequence). The CDR3 loop reads CASSYKGAESYTF. The DNA for the CDR3 is TGTGCCAGTAGCTATAAGGGGGCGGAAAGCTACACCTTC.

This clone was counted only a few times. The V call is TRBV5-1, the J call TRBJ2-2; 14 bases are a match to TRBD2. The CDR3 sequence is 17 residues long. V trimming: 3 bases; J trimming: 4 bases; junction bases outside the gene matches: 5. Per germline, CDR1 SGHRS and CDR2 YFSETQ. This chain's CDR3 is CASSSDGLAGGTGELFF. DNA of the CDR3: TGCGCCAGCAGCTCCGACGGACTAGCGGGGGGCACCGGGGAGCTGTTTTTT.

This chain links TRBV5-4 with TRBJ2-7; D unclear. V lost 2 bases and J 0 bases, leaving 9 bases between the germline ends. Germline V gene data show CDR1 as SGHNT and CDR2 as YYREEE (reference sequence). The CDR3 has 14 amino acids. The CDR3 nucleotides are TGTGCCAGCAGCTTCAATCAGATCTCCTACGAGCAGTACTTC. Translation: CASSFNQISYEQYF.

The J gene is TRBJ2-5, the V gene TRBV9; 10 nucleotides match TRBD2. Germline V gene lookup returns CDR1 SGDLS and CDR2 YYNGEE. CDR3 length equals 16 residues. V dropped 0 bases and J dropped 3; count of bases not matched to a gene: 5. The CDR3 sequence: CASSVAITSGEETQYF. CDR3 sequence (DNA): TGTGCCAGCAGCGTAGCTATCACTAGCGGGGAAGAGACCCAGTACTTC.

V gene TRBV6-5 combines with J gene TRBJ1-5; D possibly corresponds to TRBD1 (5 bases). The CDR3 is 14 residues long. Germline assignment: CDR1 MNHEY and CDR2 SVGAGI. Trimming removed 5 bases from V and 4 bases from J, with 12 bases in between. The DNA of the CDR3 is TGTGCCAGCAGTAGTTCGGGGGGTAATCAGCCCCAGCATTTT. Amino acids: CASSSSGGNQPQHF.

The chain links TRBV11-2 to TRBJ1-3; unclear D gene. V was clipped by 3 bases and J by 2 bases, with 8 bases between them. This CDR3 is 14 amino acids long. Looked up from germline, CDR1 is SGHAT and CDR2 is FQNNGV. The CDR3 coding sequence is TGTGCCAGCAGCTTGTGGACTGCTGGAAACACCATATATTTT. Residues: CASSLWTAGNTIYF.